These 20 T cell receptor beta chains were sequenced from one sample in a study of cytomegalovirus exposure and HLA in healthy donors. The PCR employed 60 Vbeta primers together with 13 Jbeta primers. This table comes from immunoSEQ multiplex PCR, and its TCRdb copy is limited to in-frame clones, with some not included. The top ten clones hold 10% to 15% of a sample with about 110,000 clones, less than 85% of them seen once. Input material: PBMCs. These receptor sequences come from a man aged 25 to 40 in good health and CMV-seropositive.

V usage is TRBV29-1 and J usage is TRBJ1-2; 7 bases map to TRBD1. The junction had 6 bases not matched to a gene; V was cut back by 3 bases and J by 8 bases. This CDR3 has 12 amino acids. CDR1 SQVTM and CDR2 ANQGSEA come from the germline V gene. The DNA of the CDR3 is TGCAGCGTTGAGGGACAGCCTTGGGGCTACACCTTC. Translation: CSVEGQPWGYTF.

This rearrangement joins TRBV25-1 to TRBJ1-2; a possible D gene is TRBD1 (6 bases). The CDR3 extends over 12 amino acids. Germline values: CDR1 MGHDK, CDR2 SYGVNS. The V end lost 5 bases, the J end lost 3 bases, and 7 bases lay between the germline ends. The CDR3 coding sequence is TGTGCCAGCAGTTGGACAGACTATGGCTACACCTTC. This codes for CASSWTDYGYTF.

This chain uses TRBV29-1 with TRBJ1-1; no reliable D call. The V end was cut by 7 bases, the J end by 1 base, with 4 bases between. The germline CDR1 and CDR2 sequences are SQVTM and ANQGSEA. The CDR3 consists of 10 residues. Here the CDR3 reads CSAKNTEAFF. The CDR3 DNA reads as TGCAGCGCCAAGAACACTGAAGCTTTCTTT.

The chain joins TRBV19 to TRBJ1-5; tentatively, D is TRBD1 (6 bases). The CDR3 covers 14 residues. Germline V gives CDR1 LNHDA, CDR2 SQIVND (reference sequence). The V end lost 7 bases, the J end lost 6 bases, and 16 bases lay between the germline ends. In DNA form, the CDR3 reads TGTGCCAGTACCACCCGGGACAATACTCAGCCCCAGCATTTT. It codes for CASTTRDNTQPQHF.

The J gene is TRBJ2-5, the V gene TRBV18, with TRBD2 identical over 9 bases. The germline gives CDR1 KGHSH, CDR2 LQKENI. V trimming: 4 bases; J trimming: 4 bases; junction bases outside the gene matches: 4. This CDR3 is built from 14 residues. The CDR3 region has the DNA TGTGCCAGCTCACGGACTAGCGTGGGAGAGACCCAGTACTTC. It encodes CASSRTSVGETQYF.

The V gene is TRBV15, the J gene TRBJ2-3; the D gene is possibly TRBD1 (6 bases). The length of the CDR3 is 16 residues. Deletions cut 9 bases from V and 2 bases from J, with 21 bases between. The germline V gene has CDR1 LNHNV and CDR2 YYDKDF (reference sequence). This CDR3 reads CATGDTPSRTTDTQYF. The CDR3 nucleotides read TGTGCCACTGGGGACACGCCAAGTAGGACCACAGATACGCAGTATTTT.

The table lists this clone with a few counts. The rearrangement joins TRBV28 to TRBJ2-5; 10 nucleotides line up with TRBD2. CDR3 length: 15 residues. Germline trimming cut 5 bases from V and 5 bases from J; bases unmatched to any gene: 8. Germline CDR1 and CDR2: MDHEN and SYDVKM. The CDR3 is CASSPGRSGGETQYF. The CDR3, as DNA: TGTGCCAGCAGTCCGGGGCGTAGCGGGGGGGAGACCCAGTACTTC.

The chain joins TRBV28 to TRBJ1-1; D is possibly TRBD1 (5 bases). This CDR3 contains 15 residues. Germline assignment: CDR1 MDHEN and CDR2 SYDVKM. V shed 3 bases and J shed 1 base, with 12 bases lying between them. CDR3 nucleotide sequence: TGTGCCAGCAGTTTTCTTCGACAGACGAACACTGAAGCTTTCTTT. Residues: CASSFLRQTNTEAFF.

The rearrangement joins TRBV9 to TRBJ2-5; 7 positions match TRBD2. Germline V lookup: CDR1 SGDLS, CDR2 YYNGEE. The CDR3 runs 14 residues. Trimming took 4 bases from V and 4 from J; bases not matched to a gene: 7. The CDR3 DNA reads TGTGCCAGCAGCCTAGAGGGAGGGGTAGAGACCCAGTACTTC. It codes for CASSLEGGVETQYF. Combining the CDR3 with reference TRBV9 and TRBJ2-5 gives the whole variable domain DSGVTQTPKHLITATGQRVTLRCSPRSGDLSVYWYQQSLDQGLQFLIQYYNGEERAKGNILERFSAQQFPDLHSELNLSSLELGDSALYFCASSLEGGVETQYFGPGTRLLVL.

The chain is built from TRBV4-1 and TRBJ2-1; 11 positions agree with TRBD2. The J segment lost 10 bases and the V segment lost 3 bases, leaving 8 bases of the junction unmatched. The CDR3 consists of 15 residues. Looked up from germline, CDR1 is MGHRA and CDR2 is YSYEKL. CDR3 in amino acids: CASSQYSGGAREQFF. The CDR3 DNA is TGCGCCAGCAGCCAGTATAGCGGGGGGGCCCGAGAGCAGTTCTTC.

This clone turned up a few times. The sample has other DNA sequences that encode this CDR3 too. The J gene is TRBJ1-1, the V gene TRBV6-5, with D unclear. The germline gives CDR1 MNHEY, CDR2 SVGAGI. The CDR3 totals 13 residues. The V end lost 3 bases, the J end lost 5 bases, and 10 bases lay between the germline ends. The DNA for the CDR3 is TGTGCCAGCAGTTATACCGGCGGGACTGAAGCTTTCTTT. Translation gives CASSYTGGTEAFF.

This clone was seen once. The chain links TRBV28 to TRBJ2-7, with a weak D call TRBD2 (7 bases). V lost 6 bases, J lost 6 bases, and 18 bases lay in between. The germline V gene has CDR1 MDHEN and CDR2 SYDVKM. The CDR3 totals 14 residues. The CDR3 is CASSFQRGGGEQYF. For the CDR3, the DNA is TGTGCCAGCAGCTTCCAGCGAGGGGGGGGCGAGCAGTACTTC.

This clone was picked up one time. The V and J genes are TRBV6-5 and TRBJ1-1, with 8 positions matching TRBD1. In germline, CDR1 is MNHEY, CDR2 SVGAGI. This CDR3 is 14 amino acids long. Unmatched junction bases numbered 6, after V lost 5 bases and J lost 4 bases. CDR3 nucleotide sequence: TGTGCCAGCAGTGACGGACAGGGACGCACTGAAGCTTTCTTT. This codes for CASSDGQGRTEAFF.

The CDR3 sequence: CASSRPAGGVETQYF. The CDR3 DNA sequence: TGTGCCAGCAGCAGGCCAGCGGGGGGCGTAGAGACCCAGTACTTC. The chain uses TRBV6-5 and TRBJ2-5, with TRBD2 identical over 9 bases. J gave up 4 bases and V 6 bases, and 9 bases lay outside the gene matches. Germline CDR1 is MNHEY and CDR2 is SVGAGI. This CDR3 is 15 amino acids long.

For the CDR3, the DNA is TGCAGCGTTGAGCGGGCTGGGTCAGGCTACACCTTC. Amino acid sequence: CSVERAGSGYTF. The chain is built from TRBV29-1 and TRBJ1-2; unclear D gene. V lost 3 bases and J 8 bases, leaving 13 bases between the germline ends. Looked up from germline, CDR1 is SQVTM and CDR2 is ANQGSEA. CDR3 size: 12 residues.

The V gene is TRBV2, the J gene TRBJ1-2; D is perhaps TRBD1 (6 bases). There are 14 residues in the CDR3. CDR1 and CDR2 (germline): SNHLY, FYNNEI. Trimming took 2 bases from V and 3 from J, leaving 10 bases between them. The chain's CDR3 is CASSERDTDYGYTF. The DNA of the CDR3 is TGTGCCAGCAGTGAACGGGACACGGACTATGGCTACACCTTC.

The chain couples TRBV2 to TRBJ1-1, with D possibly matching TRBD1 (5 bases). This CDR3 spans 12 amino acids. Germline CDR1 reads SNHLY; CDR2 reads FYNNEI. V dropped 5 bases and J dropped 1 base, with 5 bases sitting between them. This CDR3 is CASSQGNTEAFF. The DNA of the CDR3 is TGTGCCAGCAGTCAGGGGAACACTGAAGCTTTCTTT.

The CDR3 here is CASSLWQKNTEAFF. CDR3 bases: TGTGCCAGCAGTTTATGGCAGAAGAACACTGAAGCTTTCTTT. The chain employs TRBV28 and TRBJ1-1; D call uncertain. V was pared by 0 bases and J by 1 base, with 6 bases between. This CDR3 has 14 amino acids. Germline V gives CDR1 MDHEN, CDR2 SYDVKM.

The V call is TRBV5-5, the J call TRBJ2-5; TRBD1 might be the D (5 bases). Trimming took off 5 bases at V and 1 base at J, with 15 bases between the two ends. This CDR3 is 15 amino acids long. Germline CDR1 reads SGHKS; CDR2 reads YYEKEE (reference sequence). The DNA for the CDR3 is TGTGCCAGCAGTTTACGGGTTCAGGGCCAAGAGACCCAGTACTTC. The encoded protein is CASSLRVQGQETQYF.

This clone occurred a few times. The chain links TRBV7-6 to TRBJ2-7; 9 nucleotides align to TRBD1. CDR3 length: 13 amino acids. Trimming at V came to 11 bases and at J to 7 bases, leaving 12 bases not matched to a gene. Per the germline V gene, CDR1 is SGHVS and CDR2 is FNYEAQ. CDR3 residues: CAVGGQGSPEQYF. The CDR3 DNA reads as TGTGCCGTTGGGGGACAGGGCTCTCCTGAGCAGTACTTC.